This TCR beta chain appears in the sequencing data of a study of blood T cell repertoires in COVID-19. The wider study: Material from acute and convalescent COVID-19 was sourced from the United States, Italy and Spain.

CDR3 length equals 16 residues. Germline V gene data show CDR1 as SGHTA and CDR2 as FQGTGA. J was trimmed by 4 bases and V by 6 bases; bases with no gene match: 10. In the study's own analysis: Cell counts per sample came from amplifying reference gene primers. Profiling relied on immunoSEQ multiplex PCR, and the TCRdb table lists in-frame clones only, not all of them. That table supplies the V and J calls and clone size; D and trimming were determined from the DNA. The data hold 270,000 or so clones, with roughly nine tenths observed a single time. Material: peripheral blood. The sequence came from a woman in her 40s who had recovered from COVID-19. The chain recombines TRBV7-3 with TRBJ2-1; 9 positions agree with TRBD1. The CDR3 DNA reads TGTGCCAGCAGTCCGATCAGCGGGACAGGGTACAATGAGCAGTTCTTC. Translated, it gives CASSPISGTGYNEQFF.